The rows below give T cell receptor beta chains drawn from one sample of a study of shared clonotypes between healthy human individuals. The data were produced by immunoSEQ multiplex PCR, yet TCRdb's version contains in-frame clones alone and is incomplete. The sample contains around 990,000 clones, approximately 80% of which appear only once. Sequencing input: memory CD4+ T cells from PBMCs. The receptors here all came from a young man in good health. Some clones in this sample may be carry-over from other donors' samples. Both conserved end residues are part of each CDR3. Fields, in order: V gene, D gene, clone size, J gene, CDR3 protein, CDR3 DNA. A D gene is named only where the DNA matches it firmly. A clone size is listed for some rows: how often the clone was seen (once, few, many), or a class if it is expanded.

TRBV25-1	NA	NA	TRBJ2-7	CASSDSAGGYEQYF	TGTGCCAGCAGTGACTCCGCAGGGGGGTACGAGCAGTACTTC
TRBV10-3	NA	once	TRBJ2-1	CAISEGRYNEQFF	TGTGCCATCAGTGAGGGCCGGTACAATGAGCAGTTCTTC
TRBV5-5	NA	NA	TRBJ2-7	CASSLGLQGMGYEQYF	TGTGCCAGCAGCTTGGGTTTACAGGGAATGGGCTACGAGCAGTACTTC
TRBV11-2	NA	NA	TRBJ2-7	CASSLASLRSYEQYF	TGTGCCAGCAGCTTAGCCTCTTTAAGATCCTACGAGCAGTACTTC
TRBV6-5	NA	NA	TRBJ1-2	CASSSFGRRSNYGYTF	TGTGCCAGCAGTTCTTTCGGACGGCGTTCTAACTATGGCTACACCTTC
TRBV11-2	NA	NA	TRBJ2-7	CASSPNRDEQYF	TGTGCCAGCAGCCCAAACAGGGACGAGCAGTACTTC
TRBV7-2	NA	few	TRBJ2-2	CASRSSGYAGELFF	TGTGCCAGCAGGTCCTCAGGTTACGCCGGGGAGCTGTTTTTT
TRBV7-8	TRBD2	NA	TRBJ2-7	CASTTRTSGSGEQYF	TGTGCCAGCACCACCCGGACTAGCGGGAGTGGCGAGCAGTACTTC
TRBV7-8	NA	NA	TRBJ2-4	CASSLVPGQGTSGSANF	TGTGCCAGCAGCTTAGTACCGGGACAGGGGACTAGCGGTTCCGCCAACTTC
TRBV7-9	NA	NA	TRBJ1-5	CASSRGGGNQPQHF	TGTGCCAGCAGCCGCGGGGGGGGCAATCAGCCCCAGCATTTT